Below are 27 T cell receptor beta chains sequenced from a single sample in a study of PD-1 blockade in classical Hodgkin lymphoma (dated by TCRdb to 2020 to 2022). This specimen's time point label, per the study, means: cycle 1 day 1 (C1D1), immediately before nivolumab initiation. Relapse after autologous stem cell transplantation had occurred in all trial patients, and cohorts A, B and C were distinguished by prior brentuximab vedotin exposure. Using a Miltenyi CD4+ T cell isolation kit, CD4+ T cells were purified from thawed PBMCs through magnetic negative selection. The method behind the library was the immunoSEQ multiplex PCR assay. TCRdb carries this immuneACCESS record with in-frame sequences only. Its versions omit some clonotypes, under half of them owing to an unresolved V gene in the studies checked, with the rest unexplained. This sample lists some 7,100 clones; around 77% were detected once. Of the sample, around 7% is held by the ten largest clones.

The specimen was CD4+ T cells from blood, collected at baseline. The receptors originated from a human donor with classical Hodgkin lymphoma.

Only a few counts were recorded for this clone. The chain couples TRBV19 to TRBJ1-1; no clear D gene. Per the germline V gene, CDR1 is LNHDA and CDR2 is SQIVND (reference sequence). The CDR3 is 12 residues long. The V end lost 6 bases, the J end lost 8 bases, and 13 bases lay between the germline ends. The CDR3 reads CASSHAGAEAFF. DNA for the CDR3: TGTGCCAGTAGCCATGCAGGTGCGGAAGCTTTCTTT.

This clone has more than one count but fewer than ten. The J gene is TRBJ2-7, the V gene TRBV19; the D gene is possibly TRBD2 (5 bases). The CDR3 runs to 15 residues. The V end was cut by 4 bases, the J end by 6 bases, with 19 bases between. Germline-derived CDR1 and CDR2 are LNHDA and SQIVND (reference sequence). The CDR3 DNA is TGTGCCAGTAGTAGCCACGTTAGCGCCTATCTCGAGCAGTACTTC. Its translation: CASSSHVSAYLEQYF.

This clone occurred a few times. J is TRBJ2-3 and V is TRBV2; weak D call: TRBD2 (6 bases). Per the germline V gene, CDR1 is SNHLY and CDR2 is FYNNEI. The V end was cut by 6 bases, the J end by 5 bases, with 18 bases between. The CDR3 covers 15 residues. This chain's CDR3 is CASSLSGTGGDTQYF. The CDR3 nucleotides are TGTGCCAGCAGCCTTAGCGGAACCGGCGGAGATACGCAGTATTTT.

The rearrangement joins TRBV6-6 to TRBJ1-4, with 7 bases aligning to TRBD1. With V trimmed by 5 bases and J by 4 bases, 4 bases remained unmatched. The CDR3 runs to 14 residues. Germline CDR1 and CDR2: MNHNY and SVGAGI (reference sequence). The CDR3 region is CASSTRGGNEKLFF. DNA for the CDR3: TGTGCCAGCAGTACCAGGGGGGGTAATGAAAAACTGTTTTTT.

The rearrangement links TRBV7-8 to TRBJ2-7, with D uncertain. Trimming took off 2 bases at V and 0 bases at J, with 11 bases between the two ends. The CDR3 totals 15 residues. Germline CDR1 and CDR2: SGHVS and FQNEAQ. CDR3 amino acids: CASSLWRSSSYEQYF. CDR3 DNA: TGTGCCAGCAGCTTATGGCGGTCCAGCTCCTACGAGCAGTACTTC. The full variable domain, rest sourced from reference TRBV7-8 and TRBJ2-7, is GAGVSQSPRYKVAKRGQDVALRCDPISGHVSLFWYQQALGQGPEFLTYFQNEAQLDKSGLPSDRFFAERPEGSVSTLKIQRTQQEDSAVYLCASSLWRSSSYEQYFGPGTRLTVT.

This sequence joins TRBV27 and TRBJ2-1, with 7 positions matching TRBD2. CDR3 length: 18 residues. The V segment lost 6 bases and the J segment 0 bases; nucleotides outside the gene matches: 14. Germline CDR1 is MNHEY and CDR2 is SMNVEV (reference sequence). The CDR3 protein is CASSPLVMRGSSYNEQFF. The CDR3 DNA reads as TGTGCCAGCAGCCCACTTGTTATGCGGGGGAGCTCCTACAATGAGCAGTTCTTC.

The genes are TRBV9 and TRBJ1-4, with 7 bases aligning to TRBD1. The V segment lost 3 bases and the J segment 8 bases; nucleotides outside the gene matches: 13. This CDR3 is 16 amino acids long. Germline CDR1 reads SGDLS; CDR2 reads YYNGEE. The CDR3 nucleotides read TGTGCCAGCAGCGCCGGAAACTCAGGGGGTTTCGAAAAACTGTTTTTT. This codes for CASSAGNSGGFEKLFF.

The V gene is TRBV4-1, the J gene TRBJ2-4; 9 bases match TRBD2. V shed 3 bases and J 1 base; nucleotides not matched to a gene: 1. CDR3 size: 15 residues. Germline CDR1 reads MGHRA; CDR2 reads YSYEKL. DNA of the CDR3: TGCGCCAGCAGCCAGGGGACTAGCGCCAAAAACATTCAGTACTTC. This encodes CASSQGTSAKNIQYF.

The rearrangement links TRBV2 to TRBJ1-3; 10 bases map to TRBD1. Per the germline V gene, CDR1 is SNHLY and CDR2 is FYNNEI. The CDR3 is 15 residues long. Trimming at V came to 4 bases and at J to 3 bases, leaving 3 bases not matched to a gene. The CDR3 region has the DNA TGTGCCAGCAGTGCCGACAGGGGGCTTGGAAACACCATATATTTT. Translation: CASSADRGLGNTIYF. Drawing the rest from reference TRBV2 and TRBJ1-3, the complete variable domain is EPEVTQTPSHQVTQMGQEVILRCVPISNHLYFYWYRQILGQKVEFLVSFYNNEISEKSEIFDDQFSVERPDGSNFTLKIRSTKLEDSAMYFCASSADRGLGNTIYFGEGSWLTVV.

This rearrangement joins TRBV5-1 to TRBJ2-1; D remains unclear. The CDR3 is 13 residues long. Trimming removed 0 bases from V and 9 bases from J, with 10 bases in between. In germline, CDR1 is SGHRS, CDR2 YFSETQ. CDR3 bases: TGCGCCAGCAGCTTGGGGGCAATTGGTGAGCAGTTCTTC. This sequence encodes CASSLGAIGEQFF.

The rearrangement links TRBV20-1 to TRBJ2-1; no clear D. There are 10 residues in the CDR3. Germline V gene data show CDR1 as DFQATT and CDR2 as SNEGSKA (reference sequence). Trimming took off 4 bases at V and 12 bases at J, with 10 bases between the two ends. CDR3 nucleotides: TGCAGTGCTACGGATGTGGGGCAGTTCTTC. This sequence encodes CSATDVGQFF.

The chain employs TRBV5-5 and TRBJ1-1; D is undetermined. Germline lookup yields CDR1 SGHKS and CDR2 YYEKEE (reference sequence). Trimming took off 5 bases at V and 1 base at J, with 15 bases between the two ends. The CDR3 runs 15 residues. CDR3 region: CASSWAQAANTEAFF. As DNA, the CDR3 is TGTGCCAGCAGTTGGGCCCAGGCGGCGAACACTGAAGCTTTCTTT.

About this clone: The identical CDR3 is also encoded by other nucleotide sequences in the sample. The chain links TRBV5-4 to TRBJ2-7, with 8 nucleotides matching TRBD2. The CDR3 covers 14 residues. Trimming took 4 bases from V and 2 from J; bases not matched to a gene: 5. Germline V CDR1 and CDR2: SGHNT, YYREEE (reference sequence). CDR3 sequence reads: CASSPDGGAYEQYF. Written as DNA, the CDR3 is TGTGCCAGCAGCCCCGACGGGGGGGCCTACGAGCAGTACTTC.

The chain combines TRBV9 with TRBJ1-3; TRBD1 aligns across 9 bases. The CDR3 is made up of 16 amino acids. Germline V lookup: CDR1 SGDLS, CDR2 YYNGEE. V shed 0 bases and J 4 bases; nucleotides not matched to a gene: 5. As DNA, the CDR3 is TGTGCCAGCAGCGTAGGGGGACAGGGATTCGGAAACACCATATATTTT. Protein product: CASSVGGQGFGNTIYF.

V is TRBV7-2 and J is TRBJ1-2; D remains ambiguous. The CDR3 has 13 residues. V was pared by 4 bases and J by 8 bases, with 14 bases between. Looked up from germline, CDR1 is SGHTA and CDR2 is FQGNSA. The CDR3 region is CASSSSSTGGYTF. For the CDR3, the DNA is TGTGCCAGCAGCTCCTCCTCGACGGGAGGCTACACCTTC.

The chain uses TRBV15 and TRBJ2-7, with D perhaps TRBD2 (6 bases). This CDR3 has 14 amino acids. Per germline, CDR1 LNHNV and CDR2 YYDKDF (reference sequence). Trimming shortened V by 0 bases and J by 3 bases, and 9 bases separated the two germline ends. The CDR3 region is CATSREGTYYEQYF. The CDR3 DNA follows: TGTGCCACCAGCAGAGAAGGGACTTACTACGAGCAGTACTTC.

V is TRBV6-9 and J is TRBJ2-7; possibly TRBD2 for D (6 bases). Between the trimmed V and J ends, which lost 7 bases and 2 bases, there was a span of 27 bases. From germline, CDR1 is MNHGY and CDR2 SVAAGI. CDR3 length: 18 amino acids. CDR3 in amino acids: CASMFPAGQKLRTYEQYF. CDR3 coding DNA: TGTGCCAGCATGTTCCCCGCGGGGCAGAAGCTAAGAACCTACGAGCAGTACTTC.

This chain joins TRBV27 and TRBJ1-1, with TRBD1 identical over 11 bases. Germline trimming cut 5 bases from V and 3 bases from J; bases unmatched to any gene: 5. The CDR3 covers 15 residues. Germline lookup yields CDR1 MNHEY and CDR2 SMNVEV (reference sequence). The CDR3 loop is CASSPGQGGDTEAFF. In nucleotides, the CDR3 is TGTGCCAGCAGTCCGGGACAGGGGGGGGACACTGAAGCTTTCTTT.

The J gene is TRBJ2-3, the V gene TRBV21-1; the table names TRBD1, a call not compared with the DNA. TRBV21-1 is assigned pseudogene status. The CDR3 has 17 amino acids. DNA of the CDR3: TGTGCCAGCAGCCCCCCCCCATCGAGGGACACAAGGGATACGCAGTATTTT. Translated, it gives CASSPPPSRDTRDTQYF.

V and J are TRBV7-2 and TRBJ2-1; 7 nucleotides match TRBD1. The V gene's germline CDR1 is SGHTA and CDR2 FQGNSA. The CDR3 extends over 17 amino acids. The ends lost 3 bases at V and 5 bases at J; junction bases unmatched: 13. The CDR3 coding sequence is TGTGCCAGCAGCTTTAGATCCCCCCACACAGGGGACAATGAGCAGTTCTTC. Its protein product is CASSFRSPHTGDNEQFF.

J is TRBJ2-6 and V is TRBV4-3; D perhaps matches TRBD2 (7 bases). The CDR3 has 19 residues. Germline V CDR1 and CDR2: LGHNA, YSLEER. V gave up 1 base and J gave up 0 bases, with 16 bases separating them. The CDR3 DNA reads as TGCGCCAGCAGCCAAGTCGTGGGGGAGGGGGGCTCTGGGGCCAACGTCCTGACTTTC. Translation: CASSQVVGEGGSGANVLTF.

V gene TRBV7-2 combines with J gene TRBJ2-2; D is possibly TRBD2 (6 bases). Trimming took 1 base from V and 5 from J, leaving 8 bases between them. Germline V lookup: CDR1 SGHTA, CDR2 FQGNSA. The CDR3 totals 14 residues. The CDR3 spells CASSLGGTTGELFF. Here the CDR3 DNA reads TGTGCCAGCAGCTTAGGCGGGACTACCGGGGAGCTGTTTTTT.

The rearrangement uses TRBV18 and TRBJ1-2; no firm D call. Trimming stripped 6 bases from V and 4 bases from J, with 15 bases between. Germline CDR1 reads KGHSH; CDR2 reads LQKENI. This CDR3 has 14 residues. The CDR3 DNA sequence: TGTGCCAGCTCTCTTCAGGAAACCAGCTATGGCTACACCTTC. Its translation: CASSLQETSYGYTF.

V usage is TRBV6-5 and J usage is TRBJ1-5; no clear D gene. V gave up 5 bases and J gave up 3 bases, with 14 bases separating them. Per the germline V gene, CDR1 is MNHEY and CDR2 is SVGAGI. The CDR3 loop spans 15 amino acids. CDR3 DNA: TGTGCCAGCAGTGCTACCTCGAGGGCCAATCAGCCCCAGCATTTT. This codes for CASSATSRANQPQHF.

This clone was observed a handful of times. J is TRBJ1-2 and V is TRBV28, with D hard to call. Trimming cost V 5 bases and J 2 bases, with 6 bases left between them. Germline-derived CDR1 and CDR2 are MDHEN and SYDVKM. The CDR3 has 12 residues. The CDR3 protein is CASSPPNYGYTF. The CDR3 DNA is TGTGCCAGCAGTCCCCCAAACTATGGCTACACCTTC.

This clone is a singleton in its sample. The chain employs TRBV5-1 and TRBJ2-3, with a tentative D call TRBD2 (5 bases). Germline V lookup: CDR1 SGHRS, CDR2 YFSETQ. The CDR3 is 14 amino acids. V was cut by 3 bases and J by 6 bases, with 14 bases left in between. This CDR3 reads CASSSGNRADTQYF. CDR3 DNA: TGCGCCAGCAGCTCCGGGAACAGAGCGGATACGCAGTATTTT.

The chain couples TRBV5-6 to TRBJ1-2; a weak D match, TRBD1 (6 bases). V lost 4 bases, J lost 1 base, and 14 bases lay in between. CDR3 length: 15 amino acids. The V gene's germline CDR1 is SGHDT and CDR2 YYEEEE. The CDR3 loop is CASSPGLQGNYGYTF. The CDR3, as DNA: TGTGCCAGCAGCCCTGGACTACAGGGTAACTATGGCTACACCTTC. The entire variable domain, with the rest obtained from reference TRBV5-6 and TRBJ1-2, is as follows: DAGVTQSPTHLIKTRGQQVTLRCSPKSGHDTVSWYQQALGQGPQFIFQYYEEEERQRGNFPDRFSGHQFPNYSSELNVNALLLGDSALYLCASSPGLQGNYGYTFGSGTRLTVV.